This TCR beta chain is from a study of beta chain features in type 1 diabetes. Study results and caveats: Any HLA effect on TCRB rearrangement was left unresolved by small sub-analyses.

Every bit of the isolated RNA underwent reverse transcription, so sequencing read expressed TCRB transcripts. Sequencing was performed with immunoSEQ multiplex PCR; in TCRdb, only in-frame clones are kept and a portion is missing. The sample lists 200,000 to 300,000 clones, 25% to 35% occurring once. V was pared by 0 bases and J by 0 bases, with 12 bases of the junction left unmatched. The V gene's germline CDR1 is SGDLS and CDR2 YYNGEE. The CDR3 covers 20 residues. This clone was found a few times. Its antigen is unidentified. The receptor was isolated from a man younger than 40 in good health. J is TRBJ2-1 and V is TRBV9; 10 bases match TRBD2. Sequencing used central memory CD4+ T cells from blood. CDR3 region: CASSVGTSGFQSSSYNEQFF. DNA of the CDR3: TGTGCCAGCAGCGTAGGGACTAGCGGATTCCAATCAAGCTCCTACAATGAGCAGTTCTTC.